Following are 31 T cell receptor beta chains from one sample sequenced in a study of T-cell reconstitution after alpha-beta-depleted transplantation in children. TCRbeta library preparation incorporated unique molecular identifiers. TCRdb recomputed calls from the PCR reads with MiXCR, one row per CDR3 protein. This sample has some 500,000 distinct CDR3 sequences, with 32% found just once. The material sequenced was PBMCs from the stem cell graft donor, taken from the stem cell graft. The origin of the receptors is a human donor who donated a stem cell graft to a child with aplastic anemia.

The rearrangement uses TRBV15 and TRBJ2-1, with 10 positions matching TRBD2. Germline loops: CDR1 LNHNV, CDR2 YYDKDF (reference sequence). The CDR3 sequence is 14 residues long. Trimming removed 9 bases from V and 7 bases from J; junction bases left unmatched: 9. CDR3 in amino acids: CATKQREGRNEQFF. The CDR3 DNA is TGTGCCACGAAGCAGCGGGAGGGCCGGAATGAGCAGTTCTTC.

The J gene is TRBJ2-7, the V gene TRBV6-1; TRBD1 agrees at 7 bases. The CDR3 is 12 amino acids. The V and J ends lost 6 bases and 1 base, in that order; junction bases with no gene match: 0. Germline V gene sequence: CDR1 MNHNS, CDR2 SASEGT. This chain's CDR3 is CASRGQSYEQYV. In DNA form, the CDR3 reads TGTGCCAGCAGGGGACAGTCCTACGAGCAGTACGTC.

This chain connects TRBV10-3 to TRBJ2-2, with 10 positions matching TRBD1. Germline V gene sequence: CDR1 ENHRY, CDR2 SYGVKD. J lost 4 bases, V lost 6 bases, and 2 bases had no gene match. CDR3 length: 14 amino acids. The CDR3 bases are TGTGCCATCAGCGGGACAGGGGTCACCGGGGAGCTGTTTTTT. This gives the protein CAISGTGVTGELFF.

The chain links TRBV18 to TRBJ1-1; no clear D. This CDR3 is built from 13 residues. Looked up from germline, CDR1 is KGHSH and CDR2 is LQKENI. Trimming stripped 2 bases from V and 1 base from J, with 5 bases between. The CDR3 DNA is TGTGCCAGCTCACCAAATCCGAACACTGAAGCTTTCTTT. Protein sequence: CASSPNPNTEAFF.

The V gene is TRBV6-2 or TRBV6-3, the J gene TRBJ1-1; D gene unclear. V was cut by 0 bases and J by 1 base, with 9 bases left in between. The CDR3 is made up of 15 amino acids. The germline CDR1 and CDR2 sequences are MNHEY and SVGEGT. This CDR3 reads CASSYSHKPNTEAFF. For the CDR3, the DNA is TGTGCCAGCAGTTACTCCCACAAACCGAACACTGAAGCTTTCTTT.

The V gene is TRBV20-1, the J gene TRBJ2-7, with a weak D call TRBD2 (5 bases). Per the germline V gene, CDR1 is DFQATT and CDR2 is SNEGSKA (reference sequence). The CDR3 totals 12 residues. V shed 6 bases and J shed 4 bases, with 13 bases lying between them. The CDR3 DNA reads as TGCAGTGCCCGGCCCGGGATATACGAGCAGTACTTC. Its translation is CSARPGIYEQYF.

The V call is TRBV12-3 or TRBV12-4, the J call TRBJ1-2, with 8 bases lining up with TRBD1. V was clipped by 5 bases and J by 4 bases; unmatched bases: 3. This CDR3 spans 13 amino acids. CDR3 sequence (DNA): TGTGCCAGCAGTATGGACAGGGCCTATGGCTACACCTTC. It codes for CASSMDRAYGYTF.

This clonotype was picked up a small number of times. The chain recombines TRBV20-1 with TRBJ2-5, with 7 bases matching TRBD2. The CDR3 totals 15 residues. V was pared by 5 bases and J by 3 bases, with 12 bases of the junction left unmatched. Germline V gives CDR1 DFQATT, CDR2 SNEGSKA (reference sequence). This CDR3 is CSAPRLGGKEETQYF. The CDR3 nucleotides are TGCAGTGCTCCCCGGTTGGGAGGGAAGGAAGAGACCCAGTACTTC.

V and J are TRBV25-1 and TRBJ2-1; D is uncertain. The V and J ends lost 1 base and 6 bases respectively, with 4 bases between them. CDR1 is MGHDK, CDR2 SYGVNS, per germline. The CDR3 totals 12 residues. CDR3: CASSEWVNEQFF. The CDR3 DNA follows: TGTGCCAGCAGTGAATGGGTCAATGAGCAGTTCTTC.

This clonotype has only a few counts. V and J are TRBV15 and TRBJ2-6; tentatively, D is TRBD1 (6 bases). The CDR3 length is 15 residues. V was clipped by 4 bases and J by 2 bases, with 9 bases between them. The germline gives CDR1 LNHNV, CDR2 YYDKDF (reference sequence). The CDR3 bases are TGTGCCACCAGCAAAGGACAGACTGGGGCCAACGTCCTGACTTTC. It specifies CATSKGQTGANVLTF.

This clonotype was recorded a few times. This sequence joins TRBV19 and TRBJ2-2; no definite D call. Germline V gene data show CDR1 as LNHDA and CDR2 as SQIVND (reference sequence). Deletions cut 5 bases from V and 0 bases from J, with 10 bases between. The CDR3 consists of 15 residues. The CDR3 DNA reads TGTGCCAGTAGTCTTGCAAACGCGAACACCGGGGAGCTGTTTTTT. Protein product: CASSLANANTGELFF.

This clonotype was found a few times. The chain links TRBV7-8 to TRBJ2-1; 8 nucleotides agree with TRBD2. The germline V gene encodes CDR1 SGHVS and CDR2 FQNEAQ. V lost 5 bases to trimming and J lost 5 bases; unmatched junction nucleotides: 8. CDR3 length: 15 residues. CDR3 amino acids: CASSPGLVKDNEQFF. The CDR3 region has the DNA TGTGCCAGCAGCCCGGGACTAGTGAAGGACAATGAGCAGTTCTTC.

This clonotype was seen just once. The chain combines TRBV25-1 with TRBJ1-2; D call uncertain. This CDR3 has 13 amino acids. Germline CDR1 MGHDK, CDR2 SYGVNS. The V and J ends lost 4 bases and 8 bases respectively, with 14 bases between them. The CDR3 loop is CASSGGQMRGYTF. The DNA for the CDR3 is TGTGCCAGCAGTGGTGGGCAGATGAGGGGCTACACCTTC.

The chain joins TRBV20-1 to TRBJ2-7, with a tentative D call TRBD2 (5 bases). The CDR3 is 13 residues long. Germline CDR1 and CDR2: DFQATT and SNEGSKA (reference sequence). The V and J ends lost 6 bases and 3 bases respectively, with 15 bases between them. The CDR3 coding sequence is TGCAGTGCAACCACGGGGTCTAACTACGAGCAGTACGTC. It encodes CSATTGSNYEQYV.

V is TRBV7-9 and J is TRBJ1-4; no definite D call. The CDR3 extends over 15 amino acids. V lost 1 base and J lost 0, with 6 bases in between. Germline V gene data show CDR1 as SEHNR and CDR2 as FQNEAQ (reference sequence). Written as DNA, the CDR3 is TGTGCCAGCAGCTTAGACTCTACAACTAATGAAAAACTGTTTTTT. This sequence encodes CASSLDSTTNEKLFF.

The chain recombines TRBV6-2 or TRBV6-3 with TRBJ2-7, with D tentatively TRBD1 (5 bases). Trimming pared 1 base from V and 3 bases from J, leaving 10 bases between. The CDR3 is 14 residues long. The germline V gene has CDR1 MNHEY and CDR2 SVGEGT. The CDR3 loop is CASSYWKGIYEQYF. Written as DNA, the CDR3 is TGTGCCAGCAGTTACTGGAAGGGGATCTACGAGCAGTACTTC.

This clonotype was counted only a few times. CDR3 nucleotides: TGTGCCAGCAGCTTGGGCAGGGCGAGGGGAAACACCATATATTTT. Translated, it gives CASSLGRARGNTIYF. The rearrangement joins TRBV5-6 to TRBJ1-3, with a weak D call TRBD1 (5 bases). Germline V CDR1 and CDR2: SGHDT, YYEEEE. This CDR3 contains 15 residues. Trimming removed 0 bases at V and 4 bases at J, with 11 bases between.

V and J are TRBV4-3 and TRBJ1-3; possible D gene TRBD1, 5 bases. The CDR3 runs to 16 residues. Germline V gene lookup returns CDR1 LGHNA and CDR2 YSLEER. V shed 0 bases and J shed 2 bases, with 11 bases lying between them. The CDR3 DNA follows: TGCGCCAGCAGCCAAGAACCGGGGCCAGCTGGAAACACCATATATTTT. Amino acid sequence: CASSQEPGPAGNTIYF.

This clonotype is a singleton in its sample. The genes are TRBV18 and TRBJ2-5, with D maybe TRBD2 (6 bases). Germline CDR1 KGHSH, CDR2 LQKENI. The CDR3 has 16 amino acids. Trimming removed 2 bases from V and 6 bases from J, with 19 bases in between. The CDR3 loop reads CASSPLADYPQKTQYF. CDR3 in DNA: TGTGCCAGCTCACCATTAGCGGACTATCCTCAGAAGACCCAGTACTTC.

The rearrangement uses TRBV11-1 and TRBJ2-5, with 12 bases fitting TRBD2. From germline, CDR1 is SGHAT and CDR2 FQDESV (reference sequence). The CDR3 sequence is 19 residues long. J was trimmed by 2 bases and V by 7 bases; bases with no gene match: 17. As DNA, the CDR3 is TGTGCCAGCACCTTTCGCCGACTAGCGGGAGACCGACAACAAGAGACCCAGTACTTC. Its protein product is CASTFRRLAGDRQQETQYF.

This clonotype was counted only a few times. The rearrangement joins TRBV5-6 to TRBJ1-1; 7 nucleotides match TRBD1. Per germline, CDR1 SGHDT and CDR2 YYEEEE. V lost 0 bases and J lost 1; bases outside the gene matches: 15. The CDR3 runs to 19 residues. This CDR3 is CASSLGRQGYALANTEAFF. CDR3 DNA: TGTGCCAGCAGCTTGGGCCGACAGGGATACGCACTAGCGAACACTGAAGCTTTCTTT.

This chain connects TRBV11-2 to TRBJ2-7, with D possibly TRBD1 on 7 matching bases. The CDR3 is 17 residues long. From germline, CDR1 is SGHAT and CDR2 FQNNGV. Deletions cut 2 bases from V and 3 bases from J, with 20 bases between. The CDR3 sequence is CASSLSGGWTGHYEQYF. The CDR3 DNA sequence: TGTGCCAGCAGCTTATCCGGGGGATGGACAGGACACTACGAGCAGTACTTC.

In its sample, this clonotype was seen a few times. V usage is TRBV12-3 or TRBV12-4 and J usage is TRBJ1-1; D gene ambiguous. V was trimmed by 7 bases and J by 1 base, leaving 10 bases between them. This CDR3 region has 13 residues. The CDR3 DNA follows: TGTGCCAGCATCCCTGATGGGAACACTGAAGCTTTCTTT. It is translated as CASIPDGNTEAFF.

The chain carries TRBV18 and TRBJ2-7, with D possibly matching TRBD1 (6 bases). V was shortened by 2 bases and J by 6 bases, with 11 bases between the two germline ends. The germline V gene has CDR1 KGHSH and CDR2 LQKENI. The CDR3 spans 13 residues. CDR3 sequence: CASSPNTGREQYV. DNA for the CDR3: TGTGCCAGCTCACCAAACACAGGGCGCGAGCAGTACGTC.

The V gene is TRBV12-3 or TRBV12-4, the J gene TRBJ2-2; weak D call: TRBD1 (5 bases). V lost 2 bases to trimming and J lost 2 bases, with 6 bases between them. CDR3 length equals 14 residues. The CDR3 bases are TGTGCCAGCAGTTTAAGGGGTAACACCGGGGAGCTGTTTTTT. Translated: CASSLRGNTGELFF.

A few counts support this clonotype. The chain employs TRBV13 and TRBJ1-3; D is perhaps TRBD1 (5 bases). The germline V gene encodes CDR1 PRHDT and CDR2 FYEKMQ (reference sequence). V was cut by 5 bases and J by 5 bases, with 13 bases left in between. The CDR3 length is 14 residues. This chain's CDR3 is CASSMGRRRNTIYF. CDR3 coding DNA: TGTGCCAGCAGCATGGGACGTCGTCGAAACACCATATATTTT.

This clonotype has just a few counts. This CDR3 reads CASSSFRAGGVDTQYF. The CDR3 nucleotides are TGTGCCAGCAGCTCATTCAGAGCGGGAGGAGTGGATACGCAGTATTTT. The V and J genes are TRBV28 and TRBJ2-3; 9 positions match TRBD2. Germline V gives CDR1 MDHEN, CDR2 SYDVKM. After removal of 6 bases from V and 6 bases from J, the junction contained 13 bases not matched to a gene. The CDR3 is 16 amino acids.

J is TRBJ2-3 and V is TRBV5-1, with D unclear. V gave up 7 bases and J gave up 2 bases, with 8 bases separating them. The CDR3 extends over 12 amino acids. Germline loops: CDR1 SGHRS, CDR2 YFSETQ. In DNA form, the CDR3 reads TGCGCCAGCCATGAGCCCACAGATACGCAGTATTTT. Its protein product is CASHEPTDTQYF.

This sequence joins TRBV15 and TRBJ1-1; the D is unclear. The length of the CDR3 is 15 residues. V lost 5 bases and J lost 1, with 14 bases in between. Germline CDR1 is LNHNV and CDR2 is YYDKDF (reference sequence). As DNA, the CDR3 is TGTGCCACCAGCTCGCGGACTCCTGGGAACACTGAAGCTTTCTTT. Its translation: CATSSRTPGNTEAFF.

This clonotype was observed a handful of times. The chain carries TRBV7-2 and TRBJ2-3; possibly TRBD2 for D (6 bases). Germline V lookup: CDR1 SGHTA, CDR2 FQGNSA. The CDR3 runs to 12 residues. V dropped 5 bases and J dropped 7 bases, with 10 bases sitting between them. The CDR3 DNA follows: TGTGCCAGCAGCCGGGGACTTTATACGCAGTATTTT. Encoded protein: CASSRGLYTQYF.

A remark on this clonotype: At one end the junction does not follow the germline gene, possibly because of a read error. The V gene is TRBV30, the J gene TRBJ2-4; 12 bases are shared with TRBD2. The germline gives CDR1 GTSNPN, CDR2 SVGIG (reference sequence). This CDR3 has 16 amino acids. CDR3 amino acids: CAWSPRTSGDKNSQYF. The CDR3 DNA follows: TGTGCCTGGAGTCCTAGGACTAGCGGGGATAAAAACAGTCAGTACTTC. The full variable domain, with the rest looked up from reference TRBV30 and TRBJ2-4, is SQTIHQWPATLVQPVGSPLSLECTVEGTSNPNLYWYRQAAGRGLQLLFYSVGIGQISSEVPQNLSASRPQDRQFILSSKKLLLSDSGFYLCAWSPRTSGDKNSQYFGAGTRLSVL.